The 3 T cell receptor beta chains in this list originate from one sample, sequenced in a study of spatial heterogeneity in lung cancer (dated by TCRdb to between 2018 and 2020). The sample's time point label is to be understood as: blood at routine non-recurrence follow-up after resection. Library preparation was by 5' RACE. Sequencing took place on a NextSeq 500. TCRdb redid the processing of the public reads, applying fastp at Q25 and MiXCR, and retained in-frame beta chains. Entries are consolidated by CDR3 protein sequence, retaining the most common genes and DNA. For this sample the table gives some 32,000 distinct CDR3 sequences, of which 8.5% to 12% were detected only once. The ten most abundant clones make up around 28% of the sample. Sample: PBMCs, taken at follow-up. The receptors come from a female donor with early-stage non-small cell lung cancer.

In its sample, this clonotype was seen a few times. The V gene is TRBV5-1, the J gene TRBJ1-1, with 9 bases matching TRBD1. Trimming cost V 4 bases and J 5 bases; bases outside gene matches: 6. CDR3 length: 14 residues. Per germline, CDR1 SGHRS and CDR2 YFSETQ. CDR3 nucleotides: TGCGCCAGCAGCCTGGGGACAGGGTGGACTGAAGCTTTCTTT. Protein product: CASSLGTGWTEAFF.

The chain combines TRBV15 with TRBJ1-6; D gene ambiguous. From germline, CDR1 is LNHNV and CDR2 YYDKDF (reference sequence). The CDR3 runs 14 residues. V lost 6 bases to trimming and J lost 4 bases, with 10 bases between them. The CDR3 region is CATRAIGYNSPLHF. The CDR3 region has the DNA TGTGCCACCAGGGCAATCGGGTATAATTCACCCCTCCACTTT.

The sample holds many counts of this clonotype. The CDR3 nucleotides read TGTGCCAGCAGTGACTCGGGGACAGGGGCAGATACGCAGTATTTT. Its translation: CASSDSGTGADTQYF. The chain uses TRBV6-4 and TRBJ2-3; 10 bases map to TRBD1. CDR3 size: 15 residues. V was pared by 0 bases and J by 4 bases, with 1 base of the junction left unmatched. Germline CDR1 is MRHNA and CDR2 is SNTAGT.